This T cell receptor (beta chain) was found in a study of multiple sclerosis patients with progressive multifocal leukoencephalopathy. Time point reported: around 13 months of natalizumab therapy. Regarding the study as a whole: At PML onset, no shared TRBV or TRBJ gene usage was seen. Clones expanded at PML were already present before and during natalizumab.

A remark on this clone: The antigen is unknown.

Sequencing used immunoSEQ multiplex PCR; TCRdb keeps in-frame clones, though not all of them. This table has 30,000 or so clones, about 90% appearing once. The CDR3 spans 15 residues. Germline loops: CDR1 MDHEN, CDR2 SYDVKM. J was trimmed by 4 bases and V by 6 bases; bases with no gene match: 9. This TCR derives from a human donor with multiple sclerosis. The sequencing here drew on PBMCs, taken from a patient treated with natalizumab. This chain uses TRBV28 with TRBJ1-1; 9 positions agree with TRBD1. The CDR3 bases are TGTGCCAGCAGGGCGACAGGGGGGTCTTTCACTGAAGCTTTCTTT. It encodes CASRATGGSFTEAFF.